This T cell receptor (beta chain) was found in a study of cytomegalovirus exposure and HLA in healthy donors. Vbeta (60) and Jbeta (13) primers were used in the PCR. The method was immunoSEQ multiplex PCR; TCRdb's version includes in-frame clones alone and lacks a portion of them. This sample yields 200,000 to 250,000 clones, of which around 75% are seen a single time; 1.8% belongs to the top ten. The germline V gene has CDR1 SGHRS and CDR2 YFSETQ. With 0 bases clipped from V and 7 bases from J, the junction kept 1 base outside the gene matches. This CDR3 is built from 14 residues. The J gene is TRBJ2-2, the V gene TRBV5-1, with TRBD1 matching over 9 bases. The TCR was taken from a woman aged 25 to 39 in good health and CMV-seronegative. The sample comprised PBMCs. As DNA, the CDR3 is TGCGCCAGCAGCTTGGGACAGGGGGACGGGGAGCTGTTTTTT. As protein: CASSLGQGDGELFF.